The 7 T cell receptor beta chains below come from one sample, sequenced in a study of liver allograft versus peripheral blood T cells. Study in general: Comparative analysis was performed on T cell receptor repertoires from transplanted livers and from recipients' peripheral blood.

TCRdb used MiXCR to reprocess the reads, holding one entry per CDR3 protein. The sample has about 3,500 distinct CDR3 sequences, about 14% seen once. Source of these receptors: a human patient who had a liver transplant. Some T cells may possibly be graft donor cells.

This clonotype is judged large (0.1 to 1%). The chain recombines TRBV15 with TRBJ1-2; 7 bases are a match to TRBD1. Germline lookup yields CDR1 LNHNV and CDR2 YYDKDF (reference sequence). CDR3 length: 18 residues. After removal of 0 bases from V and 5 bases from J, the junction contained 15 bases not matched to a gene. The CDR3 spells CATSRDEGTGTDFYGYTF. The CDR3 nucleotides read TGTGCCACCAGCAGAGATGAGGGCACCGGGACAGACTTTTATGGCTACACCTTC.

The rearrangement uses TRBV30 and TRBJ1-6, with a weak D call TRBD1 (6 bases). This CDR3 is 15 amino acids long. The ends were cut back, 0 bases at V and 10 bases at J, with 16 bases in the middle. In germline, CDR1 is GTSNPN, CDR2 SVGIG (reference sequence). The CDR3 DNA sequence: TGTGCCTGGAGTGTACCGGCAGGGGTAGGATCACCCCTCCACTTT. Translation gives CAWSVPAGVGSPLHF.

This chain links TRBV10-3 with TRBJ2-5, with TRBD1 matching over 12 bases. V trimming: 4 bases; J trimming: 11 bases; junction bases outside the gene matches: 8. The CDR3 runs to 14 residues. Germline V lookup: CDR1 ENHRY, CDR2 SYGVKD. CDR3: CAISAGQGAGEQYF. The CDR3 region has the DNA TGTGCCATCAGTGCGGGACAGGGGGCGGGGGAGCAGTACTTC.

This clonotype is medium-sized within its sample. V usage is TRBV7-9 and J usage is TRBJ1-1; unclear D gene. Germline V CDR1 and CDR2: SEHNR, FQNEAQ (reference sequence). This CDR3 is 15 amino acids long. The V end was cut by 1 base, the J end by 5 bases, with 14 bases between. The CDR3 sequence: CASSLGEGPRTEAFF. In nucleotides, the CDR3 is TGTGCCAGCAGCTTAGGGGAGGGCCCGCGGACTGAAGCTTTCTTT.

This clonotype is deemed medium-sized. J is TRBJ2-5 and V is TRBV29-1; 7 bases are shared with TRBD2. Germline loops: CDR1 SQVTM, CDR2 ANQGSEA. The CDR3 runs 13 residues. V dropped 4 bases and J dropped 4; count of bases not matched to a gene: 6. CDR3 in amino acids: CSVGSGYGETQYF. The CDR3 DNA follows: TGCAGCGTTGGTAGCGGGTACGGAGAGACCCAGTACTTC.

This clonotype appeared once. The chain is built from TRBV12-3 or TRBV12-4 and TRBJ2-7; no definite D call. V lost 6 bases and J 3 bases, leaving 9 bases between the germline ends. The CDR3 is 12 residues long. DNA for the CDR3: TGTGCCAGCAGCCGGAGCTACTACGAGCAGTACTTC. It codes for CASSRSYYEQYF.

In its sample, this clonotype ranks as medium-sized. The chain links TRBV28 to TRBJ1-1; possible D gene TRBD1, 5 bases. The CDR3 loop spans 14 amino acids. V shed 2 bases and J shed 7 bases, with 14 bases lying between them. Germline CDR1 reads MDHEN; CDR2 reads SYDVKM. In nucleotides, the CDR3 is TGTGCCAGCAGTTTACTTGGGGCGCGGGGTGAAGCTTTCTTT. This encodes CASSLLGARGEAFF.